This T cell receptor (beta chain) was identified during a study of blood T cells in healthy people across ages. Primers used in a second PCR of roughly 7 to 12 cycles were a sample-barcoded 5' primer and a J-beta primer mix. TCRdb recomputed calls from the 5' RACE reads with MiXCR, one row per CDR3 protein. Altogether around 900,000 distinct CDR3 sequences are present, roughly half being singletons, with the ten largest covering over 20%. The CDR3 spans 14 residues. Germline CDR1 GTSNPN, CDR2 SVGIG (reference sequence). The chain recombines TRBV30 with TRBJ2-4, with D tentatively TRBD1 (6 bases). The J call may be wrong; the DNA end is better matched by TRBJ2-7. The clonotype was recovered from a woman aged 55-69 years in good health. Sequencing was done on a sample of blood. DNA of the CDR3: TGTGCCTGGAGTAGAGGGGGAATTAACTACGAGCAGTACTTC. Its translation is CAWSRGGINYEQYF.